A single sample gave rise to the 17 T cell receptor beta chains below, sequenced in a study of cytomegalovirus exposure and HLA in healthy donors (dated by TCRdb to about 2017). The protocol used for the library was the immunoSEQ multiplex PCR assay. For the multiplex PCR, a mixture combining 60 forward primers for TCR Vbeta segments and 13 reverse primers for TCR Jbeta segments was used. In TCRdb, the immuneACCESS table is reduced to in-frame sequences with V and J assigned. These tables do not hold every clone; where another copy was compared, an unresolved V gene accounts for under half, and the others remain unexplained. The sample profile shows approximately 160,000 clones; roughly 77% of them were found once. Approximately 2.4% of the sample lies in the top ten. The sequenced material came from PBMCs. The source of these receptors is a woman between 40 and 50 years old in good health and CMV-seropositive.

This chain connects TRBV30 to TRBJ2-5; 7 bases line up with TRBD2. Germline values: CDR1 GTSNPN, CDR2 SVGIG (reference sequence). The CDR3 totals 14 residues. V shed 2 bases, J shed 3 bases, and the junction held 6 bases outside the gene matches. The CDR3 sequence: CAWSTGGKKETQYF. The CDR3 region has the DNA TGTGCCTGGAGTACGGGAGGAAAAAAAGAGACCCAGTACTTC.

The chain is built from TRBV6-6 and TRBJ2-5; no definite D call. The germline V and J ends were trimmed by 2 bases and 2 bases, with 9 bases remaining between them. There are 14 residues in the CDR3. The germline V gene has CDR1 MNHNY and CDR2 SVGAGI (reference sequence). The CDR3 is CASSYPPDQETQYF. The CDR3 coding sequence is TGTGCCAGCAGTTACCCGCCAGATCAAGAGACCCAGTACTTC.

The chain uses TRBV10-1 and TRBJ2-1, with 9 bases aligning to TRBD2. This CDR3 is 16 amino acids long. Germline CDR1 reads WNHNN; CDR2 reads SYGVQD (reference sequence). V lost 0 bases to trimming and J lost 14 bases; unmatched junction nucleotides: 14. The CDR3 bases are TGCGCCAGCAGTGAGTCGACAAGGGGCGGGGGGGCTTCCAAGTTCTTC. This codes for CASSESTRGGGASKFF.

This CDR3 is CAWSVTSSISYEQYF. The CDR3 region has the DNA TGTGCCTGGAGTGTGACTTCTAGCATCTCCTACGAGCAGTACTTC. V gene TRBV30 combines with J gene TRBJ2-7; tentative D call: TRBD2 (5 bases). The CDR3 runs 15 residues. Germline-derived CDR1 and CDR2 are GTSNPN and SVGIG (reference sequence). Trimming took 0 bases from V and 0 from J, leaving 12 bases between them. Full variable domain (missing parts from reference TRBV30 and TRBJ2-7): SQTIHQWPATLVQPVGSPLSLECTVEGTSNPNLYWYRQAAGRGLQLLFYSVGIGQISSEVPQNLSASRPQDRQFILSSKKLLLSDSGFYLCAWSVTSSISYEQYFGPGTRLTVT.

V and J are TRBV6-5 and TRBJ2-1; D not certain. The V end lost 8 bases, the J end lost 5 bases, and 7 bases lay between the germline ends. Germline CDR1 reads MNHEY; CDR2 reads SVGAGI. The CDR3 length is 11 residues. The DNA for the CDR3 is TGTGCCAGCGGCAAAAACAATGAGCAGTTCTTC. Protein product: CASGKNNEQFF.

The J gene is TRBJ1-2, the V gene TRBV4-3, with a possible D match to TRBD1 (5 bases). Trimming stripped 0 bases from V and 7 bases from J, with 15 bases between. CDR3 length: 15 amino acids. The V gene's germline CDR1 is LGHNA and CDR2 YSLEER. CDR3 loop: CASSQDQGIVVGYTF. Here the CDR3 DNA reads TGCGCCAGCAGCCAAGATCAGGGTATTGTGGTTGGCTACACCTTC.

The V and J genes are TRBV7-2 and TRBJ2-7, with D tentatively TRBD1 (5 bases). Trimming pared 4 bases from V and 1 base from J, leaving 14 bases between. The CDR3 covers 15 residues. Germline loops: CDR1 SGHTA, CDR2 FQGNSA. The CDR3 loop reads CASSSGTGFSYEQYF. The CDR3 coding sequence is TGTGCCAGCAGCTCCGGAACAGGTTTTTCCTACGAGCAGTACTTC.

This chain links TRBV5-1 with TRBJ2-1, with 11 bases aligning to TRBD2. With V trimmed by 3 bases and J by 4 bases, 3 bases remained unmatched. The CDR3 extends over 15 amino acids. The V gene's germline CDR1 is SGHRS and CDR2 YFSETQ. The CDR3 protein is CASSSIAGGYNEQFF. CDR3 bases: TGCGCCAGCAGCTCCATAGCGGGGGGGTACAATGAGCAGTTCTTC.

The V call is TRBV11-3, the J call TRBJ1-1, with TRBD1 matching 10 bases. CDR3 size: 16 residues. With 6 bases clipped from V and 4 bases from J, the junction kept 11 bases outside the gene matches. Per the germline V gene, CDR1 is SGHNT and CDR2 is YENEEA. CDR3 nucleotide sequence: TGTGCCAGCAGACGTATTAGGGACAGGGGCTTCACTGAAGCTTTCTTT. Its protein is CASRRIRDRGFTEAFF. The full variable domain, in which reference TRBV11-3 and TRBJ1-1 provide the parts outside the CDR3, is EAGVVQSPRYKIIEKKQPVAFWCNPISGHNTLYWYLQNLGQGPELLIRYENEEAVDDSQLPKDRFSAERLKGVDSTLKIQPAELGDSAVYLCASRRIRDRGFTEAFFGQGTRLTVV.

Regarding this clone: Other DNA sequences from this sample encode an identical CDR3 as well. In DNA form, the CDR3 reads TGTGCCAGCTCACCCGGGACAGGGGGCTACGAGCAGTACTTC. Translated, it gives CASSPGTGGYEQYF. The V call is TRBV18, the J call TRBJ2-7, with 11 bases identical to TRBD1. The CDR3 has 14 residues. CDR1 and CDR2 (germline): KGHSH, LQKENI. The trim removed 3 bases at V and 3 bases at J, leaving 1 base unmatched.

The chain combines TRBV19 with TRBJ2-7; 10 bases fit TRBD1. V lost 5 bases and J lost 4; bases outside the gene matches: 5. CDR3 length: 14 residues. Germline V gene lookup returns CDR1 LNHDA and CDR2 SQIVND (reference sequence). The CDR3 protein is CASSLRTGGYEQYF. In DNA form, the CDR3 reads TGTGCCAGTAGTCTAAGGACAGGGGGATACGAGCAGTACTTC.

V and J are TRBV28 and TRBJ1-2; no clear D. The V gene's germline CDR1 is MDHEN and CDR2 SYDVKM. With 5 bases removed from V and 2 bases from J, the gap between germline ends came to 12 bases. The CDR3 has 14 residues. CDR3 residues: CASSRSGSNYGYTF. Written as DNA, the CDR3 is TGTGCCAGCAGTCGCTCGGGATCCAACTATGGCTACACCTTC.

This rearrangement joins TRBV28 to TRBJ2-1, with D possibly being TRBD2 (5 bases). The V end was cut by 5 bases, the J end by 4 bases, with 18 bases between. CDR1 MDHEN and CDR2 SYDVKM come from the germline V gene. This CDR3 has 16 amino acids. CDR3 nucleotides: TGTGCCAGCAGTACCTCTAGCCGTCCGAGATACAATGAGCAGTTCTTC. Its translation is CASSTSSRPRYNEQFF.

The V gene is TRBV9, the J gene TRBJ2-3, with D hard to call. V was pared by 2 bases and J by 0 bases, with 7 bases between. Germline V lookup: CDR1 SGDLS, CDR2 YYNGEE. CDR3 length equals 14 residues. CDR3 region: CASSVVTSTDTQYF. The CDR3 nucleotides are TGTGCCAGCAGCGTGGTGACTAGCACAGATACGCAGTATTTT. Together with reference TRBV9 and TRBJ2-3, the CDR3 gives the full variable domain: DSGVTQTPKHLITATGQRVTLRCSPRSGDLSVYWYQQSLDQGLQFLIQYYNGEERAKGNILERFSAQQFPDLHSELNLSSLELGDSALYFCASSVVTSTDTQYFGPGTRLTVL.

V gene TRBV6-5 combines with J gene TRBJ2-1; the match to TRBD2 covers 8 bases. CDR3 length equals 15 residues. CDR1 and CDR2 (germline): MNHEY, SVGAGI. Losses at the gene ends were 5 bases for V and 5 bases for J; bases not matched to a gene: 8. CDR3 bases: TGTGCCAGCAGTCGGGGGGGATCCTCGGACAATGAGCAGTTCTTC. It translates to CASSRGGSSDNEQFF.

The chain joins TRBV5-4 to TRBJ2-7; perhaps TRBD2 as D (6 bases). V lost 4 bases, J lost 6 bases, and 17 bases lay in between. The germline gives CDR1 SGHNT, CDR2 YYREEE (reference sequence). CDR3 length: 14 amino acids. CDR3 protein: CASSPTDPGGEQYF. As DNA, the CDR3 is TGTGCCAGCAGCCCAACGGACCCCGGGGGCGAGCAGTACTTC.

V and J are TRBV19 and TRBJ2-1; 7 bases agree with TRBD2. CDR3 length: 13 residues. After removal of 5 bases from V and 2 bases from J, the junction contained 0 bases not matched to a gene. The V gene's germline CDR1 is LNHDA and CDR2 SQIVND (reference sequence). CDR3 DNA: TGTGCCAGTAGTGGGAGGGCCTACAATGAGCAGTTCTTC. This translates into CASSGRAYNEQFF. Variable domain in full (rest from reference TRBV19 and TRBJ2-1): DGGITQSPKYLFRKEGQNVTLSCEQNLNHDAMYWYRQDPGQGLRLIYYSQIVNDFQKGDIAEGYSVSREKKESFPLTVTSAQKNPTAFYLCASSGRAYNEQFFGPGTRLTVL.